This T cell receptor (beta chain) was sequenced in a study of cytomegalovirus exposure and HLA in healthy donors. The V end was cut by 0 bases, the J end by 3 bases, with 9 bases between. This CDR3 spans 15 amino acids. Per germline, CDR1 ENHRY and CDR2 SYGVKD. A multiplex PCR was run with 60 Vbeta primers and 13 Jbeta primers. Method: immunoSEQ multiplex PCR; TCRdb's copy keeps in-frame clones and lacks some. The table shows fewer than 130,000 clones, with approximately 84% occurring only once. This chain joins TRBV10-3 and TRBJ1-5; D remains ambiguous. This sequence was found in a man aged 35-49 years in good health and CMV-seronegative. Sample: PBMCs. CDR3 in DNA: TGTGCCATCAGTGAGTCCGCACAGTTCAATCAGCCCCAGCATTTT. This encodes CAISESAQFNQPQHF.